This T cell receptor (beta chain) emerged from a study of spatial heterogeneity in lung cancer. On the study more broadly: Beta-chain sequences consistently outnumbered alpha-chain sequences in detection.

The trim removed 5 bases at V and 3 bases at J, leaving 12 bases unmatched. Germline values: CDR1 LGHDT, CDR2 YNNKEL (reference sequence). The CDR3 totals 18 residues. This clonotype was detected ten times or more. Individually, TCR cDNA molecules were each labelled with a unique molecular identifier. Via MiXCR, TCRdb re-called the 5' RACE reads, giving one row per CDR3 protein. The table records roughly 10,000 distinct CDR3 sequences, 3% to 5% of them present only once. This sample's time point: sample taken at primary tumor resection. Unsorted whole RNA samples from tumor, nontumor lung or frozen PBMC were sequenced.

Sequencing used normal lung tissue next to the tumor, obtained at surgery. The receptor was isolated from a male donor with early-stage non-small cell lung cancer. The gene calls are TRBV3-1 and TRBJ2-2; 10 bases fit TRBD1. The CDR3 here is CASSSRDRGNRDTGELFF. The CDR3 DNA reads as TGTGCCAGCAGCAGCCGGGACAGGGGAAATAGGGACACCGGGGAGCTGTTTTTT.